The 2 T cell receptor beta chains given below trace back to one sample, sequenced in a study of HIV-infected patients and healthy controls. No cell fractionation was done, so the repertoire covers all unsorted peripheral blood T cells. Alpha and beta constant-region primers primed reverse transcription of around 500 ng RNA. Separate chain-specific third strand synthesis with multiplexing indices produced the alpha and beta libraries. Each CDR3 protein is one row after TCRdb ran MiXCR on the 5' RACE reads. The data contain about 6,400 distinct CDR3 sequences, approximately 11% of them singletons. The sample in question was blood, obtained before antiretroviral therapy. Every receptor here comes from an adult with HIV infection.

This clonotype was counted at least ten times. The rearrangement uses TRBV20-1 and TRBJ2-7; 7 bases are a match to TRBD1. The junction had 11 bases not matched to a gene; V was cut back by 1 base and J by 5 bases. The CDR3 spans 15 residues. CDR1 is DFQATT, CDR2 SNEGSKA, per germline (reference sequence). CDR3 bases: TGCAGTGCTAGAGCCCGCGACAGGGTCGGCGACGAGCAGTACTTC. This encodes CSARARDRVGDEQYF.

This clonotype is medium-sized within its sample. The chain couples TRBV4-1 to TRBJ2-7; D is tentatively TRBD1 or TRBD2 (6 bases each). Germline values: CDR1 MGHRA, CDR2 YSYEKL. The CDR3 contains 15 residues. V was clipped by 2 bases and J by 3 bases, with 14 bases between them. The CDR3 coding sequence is TGCGCCAGCAGCCAAACGGGGGCAGGCAACTACGAGCAGTACTTC. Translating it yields CASSQTGAGNYEQYF.